The clone carrying this TCR beta chain was counted many times. Its antigen is as yet unknown. The unsorted libraries originated from 2 million PBMCs kept at -80 C. This entry comes from a study of neurological immune-mediated disorders. Study results and limitations: Phylogenetic grouping put 18 of 34 multiple sclerosis patients' repertoires into one related-CDR3 cluster, a possible signature. There was no clinical or MRI feature that was associated with the multiple sclerosis repertoire cluster.

This CDR3 is 15 amino acids long. Germline values: CDR1 DFQATT, CDR2 SNEGSKA (reference sequence). V was shortened by 0 bases and J by 4 bases, with 15 bases between the two germline ends. Synthesis of cDNA used 5'RACE (with 10-nucleotide random UMIs). A single record per CDR3 protein comes from TCRdb applying MiXCR to the 5' RACE reads. The sample records around 26,000 distinct CDR3 sequences, about 3.5% being singletons. The chain uses TRBV20-1 and TRBJ2-5; D call uncertain. What was sequenced was PBMCs. The sequence came from a woman in her twenties or thirties with multiple sclerosis. For the CDR3, the DNA is TGCAGTGCTAGAGATCGAGTTAGTGTGGGAGAGACCCAGTACTTC. This encodes CSARDRVSVGETQYF.